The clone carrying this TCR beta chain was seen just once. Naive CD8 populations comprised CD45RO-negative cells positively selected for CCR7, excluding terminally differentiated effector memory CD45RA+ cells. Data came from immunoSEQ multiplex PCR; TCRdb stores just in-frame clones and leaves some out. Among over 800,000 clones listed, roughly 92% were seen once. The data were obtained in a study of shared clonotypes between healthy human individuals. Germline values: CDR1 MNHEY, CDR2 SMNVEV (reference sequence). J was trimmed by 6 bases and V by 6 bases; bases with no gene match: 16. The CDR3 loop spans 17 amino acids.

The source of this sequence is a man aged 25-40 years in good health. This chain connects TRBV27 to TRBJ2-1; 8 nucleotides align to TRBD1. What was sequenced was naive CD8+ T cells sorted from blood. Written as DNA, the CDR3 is TGTGCCAGCAGCGCTACAGGGGGGACATTAATGGGCAATGAGCAGTTCTTC. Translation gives CASSATGGTLMGNEQFF.